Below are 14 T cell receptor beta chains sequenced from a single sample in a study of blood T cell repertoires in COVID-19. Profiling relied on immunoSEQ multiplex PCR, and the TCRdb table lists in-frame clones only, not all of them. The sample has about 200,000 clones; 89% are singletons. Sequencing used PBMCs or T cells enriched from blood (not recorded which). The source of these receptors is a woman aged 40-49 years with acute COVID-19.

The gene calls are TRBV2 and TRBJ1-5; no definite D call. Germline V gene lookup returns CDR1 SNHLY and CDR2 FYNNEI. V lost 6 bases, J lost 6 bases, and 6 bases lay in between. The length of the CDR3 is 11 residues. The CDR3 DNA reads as TGTGCCAGCAGCAGAGGTCAGCCCCAGCATTTT. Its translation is CASSRGQPQHF.

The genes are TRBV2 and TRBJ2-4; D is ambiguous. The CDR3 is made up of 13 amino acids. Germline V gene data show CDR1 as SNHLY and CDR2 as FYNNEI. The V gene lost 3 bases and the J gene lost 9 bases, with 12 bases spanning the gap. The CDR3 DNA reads TGTGCCAGCAGTGATTTTTTACTCACCATTCAGTACTTC. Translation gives CASSDFLLTIQYF.

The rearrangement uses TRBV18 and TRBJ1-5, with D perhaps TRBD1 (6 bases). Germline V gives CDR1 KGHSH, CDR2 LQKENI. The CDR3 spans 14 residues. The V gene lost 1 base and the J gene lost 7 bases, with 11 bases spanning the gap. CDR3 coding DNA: TGTGCCAGCTCACCACAGGGGGAGAGGCAGCCCCAGCATTTT. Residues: CASSPQGERQPQHF.

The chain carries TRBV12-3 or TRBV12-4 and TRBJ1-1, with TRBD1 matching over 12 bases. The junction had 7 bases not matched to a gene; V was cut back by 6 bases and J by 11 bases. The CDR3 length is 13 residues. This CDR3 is CASRPGQGAEAFF. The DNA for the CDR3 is TGTGCCAGCAGACCGGGACAGGGGGCCGAGGCTTTCTTT.

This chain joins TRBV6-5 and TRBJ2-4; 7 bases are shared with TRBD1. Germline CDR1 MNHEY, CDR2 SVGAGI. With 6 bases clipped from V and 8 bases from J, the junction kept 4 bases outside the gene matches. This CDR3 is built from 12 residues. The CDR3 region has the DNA TGTGCCAGCAGGGACAGGTTGGACATTCAGTACTTC. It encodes CASRDRLDIQYF.

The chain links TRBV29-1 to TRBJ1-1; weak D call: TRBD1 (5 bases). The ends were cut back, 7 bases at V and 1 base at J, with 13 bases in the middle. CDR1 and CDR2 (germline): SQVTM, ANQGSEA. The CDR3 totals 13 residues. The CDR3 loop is CSARGLGNTEAFF. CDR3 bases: TGCAGCGCAAGGGGTTTGGGGAACACTGAAGCTTTCTTT.

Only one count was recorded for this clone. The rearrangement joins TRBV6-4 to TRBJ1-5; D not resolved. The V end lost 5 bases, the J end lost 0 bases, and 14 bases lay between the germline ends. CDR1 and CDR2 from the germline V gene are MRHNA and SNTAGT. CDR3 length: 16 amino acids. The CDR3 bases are TGTGCCAGCAGTCCCGAACAGAGTTATAGCAATCAGCCCCAGCATTTT. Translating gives CASSPEQSYSNQPQHF.

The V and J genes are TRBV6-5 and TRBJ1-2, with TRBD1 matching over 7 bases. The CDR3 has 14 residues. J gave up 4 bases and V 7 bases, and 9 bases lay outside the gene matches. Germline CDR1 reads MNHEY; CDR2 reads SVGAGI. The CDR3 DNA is TGTGCCAGCACCCGAAGGGGGCAGTTCTATGGCTACACCTTC. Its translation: CASTRRGQFYGYTF.

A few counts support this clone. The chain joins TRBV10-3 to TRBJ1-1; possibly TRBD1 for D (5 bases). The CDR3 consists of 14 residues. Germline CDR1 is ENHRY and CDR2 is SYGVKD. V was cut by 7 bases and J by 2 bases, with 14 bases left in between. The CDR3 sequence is CAINSGGSNTEAFF. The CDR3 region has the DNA TGTGCCATCAATTCGGGGGGTTCTAACACTGAAGCTTTCTTT.

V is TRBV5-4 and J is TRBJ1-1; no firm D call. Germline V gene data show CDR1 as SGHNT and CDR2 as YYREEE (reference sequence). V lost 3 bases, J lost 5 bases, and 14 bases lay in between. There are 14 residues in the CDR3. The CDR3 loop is CASSSWGGGTEAFF. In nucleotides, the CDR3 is TGTGCCAGCAGCTCTTGGGGAGGAGGAACTGAAGCTTTCTTT.

As DNA, the CDR3 is TGTGCCAGCAGATACGATGGGCCGGCTAATGAGCAGTTCTTC. It encodes CASRYDGPANEQFF. The chain joins TRBV6-6 to TRBJ2-1, with D hard to call. Trimming left V 6 bases short and J 7 bases short, with 16 bases between. Per the germline V gene, CDR1 is MNHNY and CDR2 is SVGAGI (reference sequence). This CDR3 is built from 14 residues.

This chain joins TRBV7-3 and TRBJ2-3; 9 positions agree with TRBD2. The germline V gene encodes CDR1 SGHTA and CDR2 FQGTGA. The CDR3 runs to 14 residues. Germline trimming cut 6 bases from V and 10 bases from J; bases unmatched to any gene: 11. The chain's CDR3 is CASSSGLAGRAQYF. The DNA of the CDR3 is TGTGCCAGCAGTAGTGGTCTAGCGGGAAGGGCGCAGTATTTT.

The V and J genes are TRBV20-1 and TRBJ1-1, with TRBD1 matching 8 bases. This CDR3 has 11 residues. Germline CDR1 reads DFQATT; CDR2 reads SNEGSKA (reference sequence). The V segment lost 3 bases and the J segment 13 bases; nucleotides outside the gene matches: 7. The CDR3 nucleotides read TGCAGTGCTAGCCCCGACAGGGGTTGTTTCTTT. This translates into CSASPDRGCFF.

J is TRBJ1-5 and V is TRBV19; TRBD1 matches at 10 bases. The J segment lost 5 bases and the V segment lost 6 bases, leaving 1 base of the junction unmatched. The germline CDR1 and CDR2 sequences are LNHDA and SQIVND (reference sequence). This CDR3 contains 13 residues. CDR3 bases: TGTGCCAGTAGGGGGACAGGGGATCAGCCCCAGCATTTT. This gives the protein CASRGTGDQPQHF.